What follows are 17 T cell receptor beta chains derived from one specimen sequenced in a study of CD8 T cells in ankylosing spondylitis. TCRdb processed the 5' RACE reads anew with MiXCR; each CDR3 protein has one entry. This sample carries fewer than 750,000 distinct CDR3 sequences, around 20% of them seen once, and the ten largest clones take around 19%. These receptors lack a known antigen. Study-level findings and limits: A TCR beta motif of roughly eight highly homologous variants seemed to mark ankylosing spondylitis blood.

Material: blood, either unsorted or a sorted T cell fraction (not recorded which). The receptor set was obtained from a male donor with ankylosing spondylitis.

This clonotype was detected only a few times. The rearrangement uses TRBV7-2 and TRBJ2-1, with TRBD2 as a possible D gene (5 bases). Germline CDR1 is SGHTA and CDR2 is FQGNSA. Trimming left V 5 bases short and J 4 bases short, with 12 bases between. The CDR3 consists of 14 residues. The CDR3: CASSPEVSYNEQFF. The CDR3 region has the DNA TGTGCCAGCAGCCCGGAGGTTAGTTACAATGAGCAGTTCTTC. Full variable domain (rest looked up from reference TRBV7-2 and TRBJ2-1): GAGVSQSPSNKVTEKGKDVELRCDPISGHTALYWYRQSLGQGLEFLIYFQGNSAPDKSGLPSDRFSAERTGGSVSTLTIQRTQQEDSAVYLCASSPEVSYNEQFFGPGTRLTVL.

This clonotype was observed a few times. This chain connects TRBV5-1 to TRBJ1-5; unclear D gene. V gave up 0 bases and J gave up 6 bases, with 13 bases separating them. Germline CDR1 reads SGHRS; CDR2 reads YFSETQ. The length of the CDR3 is 15 residues. The CDR3 DNA is TGCGCCAGCAGCTTGGATCCCGGGAATGGTCAGCCCCAGCATTTT. Translated: CASSLDPGNGQPQHF.

The chain has TRBV5-6 and TRBJ2-1; TRBD2 matches at 9 bases. From germline, CDR1 is SGHDT and CDR2 YYEEEE. The ends lost 3 bases at V and 9 bases at J; junction bases unmatched: 16. CDR3 length equals 17 residues. CDR3 sequence reads: CASSYSGSRPLTIEQFF. Here the CDR3 DNA reads TGTGCCAGCAGCTATAGCGGGAGCAGGCCTTTGACGATTGAGCAGTTCTTC.

DNA for the CDR3: TGTGCCAGCAGTTTTAGTATGGGCGGGGAGCTGTTTTTT. Amino acid sequence: CASSFSMGGELFF. The genes are TRBV27 and TRBJ2-2; the D is unclear. CDR3 size: 13 residues. Germline V lookup: CDR1 MNHEY, CDR2 SMNVEV (reference sequence). Trimming left V 3 bases short and J 7 bases short, with 9 bases between.

The rearrangement links TRBV4-1 to TRBJ1-3; D is uncertain. The CDR3 has 15 amino acids. From germline, CDR1 is MGHRA and CDR2 YSYEKL. V dropped 3 bases and J dropped 0 bases, with 9 bases sitting between them. The CDR3 DNA sequence: TGCGCCAGCAGCCAGCCGCGCAGCTCTGGAAACACCATATATTTT. It codes for CASSQPRSSGNTIYF.

The chain carries TRBV4-1 and TRBJ1-5; D is unresolved. CDR3 size: 15 residues. Germline V gives CDR1 MGHRA, CDR2 YSYEKL. Trimming shortened V by 5 bases and J by 2 bases, and 13 bases separated the two germline ends. The CDR3 DNA reads TGCGCCAGCAGCTCACGAAATCTGGGCAATCAGCCCCAGCATTTT. Protein sequence: CASSSRNLGNQPQHF.

This clonotype occurred many times. The genes are TRBV29-1 and TRBJ2-5; D may be TRBD1 or TRBD2 (5 bases each). V gave up 1 base and J gave up 2 bases, with 8 bases separating them. The CDR3 has 13 residues. Germline V gene lookup returns CDR1 SQVTM and CDR2 ANQGSEA. CDR3 coding DNA: TGCAGCGTTGAAGGAGGGGAACAAGAGACCCAGTACTTC. Translation: CSVEGGEQETQYF.

This clonotype was recorded a few times. The chain has TRBV5-1 and TRBJ2-3; D is ambiguous. This CDR3 comprises 15 residues. Trimming removed 0 bases at V and 2 bases at J, with 10 bases between. Germline V gene data show CDR1 as SGHRS and CDR2 as YFSETQ. CDR3 in DNA: TGCGCCAGCAGCTTGGCCTTTCCCCCCACAGATACGCAGTATTTT. It specifies CASSLAFPPTDTQYF.

This clonotype appeared a few times. This chain links TRBV3-1 with TRBJ1-3; D not resolved. Germline CDR1 LGHDT, CDR2 YNNKEL (reference sequence). This CDR3 is built from 12 residues. The ends were cut back, 2 bases at V and 4 bases at J, with 3 bases in the middle. The CDR3 DNA reads TGTGCCAGCAGCCAAAAGGGAAACACCATATATTTT. This codes for CASSQKGNTIYF.

A single count supports this clonotype. The V call is TRBV6-4, the J call TRBJ2-7; TRBD2 matches at 14 bases. V lost 4 bases to trimming and J lost 4 bases; unmatched junction nucleotides: 12. CDR1 is MRHNA and CDR2 is SNTAGT in the germline V gene. The CDR3 loop spans 18 amino acids. CDR3 coding DNA: TGTGCCAGCAGTGGGTATGCCGGGACTAGCGGGAGTTCATACGAGCAGTACTTC. Translated: CASSGYAGTSGSSYEQYF.

The table lists this clonotype with a few counts. The V gene is TRBV6-5, the J gene TRBJ2-1; the D is unclear. CDR1 and CDR2 from the germline V gene are MNHEY and SVGAGI. The CDR3 totals 12 residues. V dropped 2 bases and J dropped 5 bases, with 4 bases sitting between them. CDR3 in amino acids: CASSYPNNEQFF. As DNA, the CDR3 is TGTGCCAGCAGTTACCCAAACAATGAGCAGTTCTTC.

This clonotype was counted ten times or more. The chain joins TRBV5-4 to TRBJ1-4, with 9 bases matching TRBD1. This CDR3 comprises 14 residues. Trimming at V came to 3 bases and at J to 5 bases, leaving 2 bases not matched to a gene. Germline CDR1 SGHNT, CDR2 YYREEE (reference sequence). Here the CDR3 reads CASSSGTGNEKLFF. The CDR3 DNA reads TGTGCCAGCAGCTCCGGGACAGGGAATGAAAAACTGTTTTTT.

The rearrangement links TRBV12-3 or TRBV12-4 to TRBJ2-7; the D gene is possibly TRBD1 (5 bases). This CDR3 region has 15 residues. Between the trimmed V and J ends, which lost 6 bases and 4 bases, there was a span of 19 bases. This chain's CDR3 is CASSRDLGAVYEQYF. The CDR3 DNA reads as TGTGCCAGCAGCAGGGATTTAGGGGCAGTTTACGAGCAGTACTTC.

The genes are TRBV5-1 and TRBJ2-4; D possibly corresponds to TRBD2 (6 bases). The CDR3 is made up of 17 amino acids. Trimming took off 0 bases at V and 0 bases at J, with 13 bases between the two ends. Germline lookup yields CDR1 SGHRS and CDR2 YFSETQ. The CDR3 reads CASSLDYGRIAKNIQYF. The DNA of the CDR3 is TGCGCCAGCAGCTTGGACTACGGGAGAATAGCCAAAAACATTCAGTACTTC. Supplemented by reference TRBV5-1 and TRBJ2-4, the full variable domain reads KAGVTQTPRYLIKTRGQQVTLSCSPISGHRSVSWYQQTPGQGLQFLFEYFSETQRNKGNFPGRFSGRQFSNSRSEMNVSTLELGDSALYLCASSLDYGRIAKNIQYFGAGTRLSVL.

Ten or more counts support this clonotype. The chain has TRBV2 and TRBJ2-5, with 8 bases that match TRBD2. The CDR3 has 13 residues. V was clipped by 7 bases and J by 3 bases; unmatched bases: 4. Per the germline V gene, CDR1 is SNHLY and CDR2 is FYNNEI. The CDR3, as DNA: TGTGCCAGCAATCTACTAGCGGAAGAGACCCAGTACTTC. It codes for CASNLLAEETQYF.

The chain joins TRBV4-1 to TRBJ2-7; 9 nucleotides agree with TRBD2. CDR1 is MGHRA and CDR2 is YSYEKL in the germline V gene. The CDR3 contains 14 residues. V lost 4 bases and J lost 7; bases outside the gene matches: 8. The CDR3 coding sequence is TGCGCCAGCAGCCTCGGGACTAGCACCTTGGAGCAGTACTTC. It codes for CASSLGTSTLEQYF.

This clonotype was picked up a small number of times. The chain joins TRBV3-1 to TRBJ2-3; TRBD2 aligns across 12 bases. Germline loops: CDR1 LGHDT, CDR2 YNNKEL (reference sequence). The J segment lost 0 bases and the V segment lost 0 bases, leaving 4 bases of the junction unmatched. This CDR3 is built from 18 residues. The CDR3 nucleotides are TGTGCCAGCAGCCAAGACGGACTAGCGGGACTTAGCACAGATACGCAGTATTTT. The encoded protein is CASSQDGLAGLSTDTQYF.